These 2 T cell receptor beta chains were sequenced from one sample in a study of early T cells in non-severe SARS-CoV-2 infection. TCRdb re-called the 5' RACE reads with MiXCR, one entry per CDR3 protein. The data contain roughly 110,000 distinct CDR3 sequences, approximately 10% of them singletons. Sequencing was done on a sample of whole blood. The receptors originated from an adult who was a healthcare worker with PCR-confirmed SARS-CoV-2 infection or an uninfected control (not recorded which).

This clonotype was picked up a small number of times. The rearrangement links TRBV27 to TRBJ2-7, with D perhaps matching TRBD1 or TRBD2 (5 bases each). Germline-derived CDR1 and CDR2 are MNHEY and SMNVEV (reference sequence). The CDR3 spans 13 residues. Between the trimmed V and J ends, which lost 6 bases and 4 bases, there was a span of 13 bases. CDR3 in amino acids: CASRPIEGYEQYF. CDR3 nucleotides: TGTGCCAGCAGGCCGATAGAGGGGTACGAGCAGTACTTC.

This chain links TRBV12-3 or TRBV12-4 with TRBJ1-1; TRBD1 aligns across 7 bases. The trim removed 4 bases at V and 5 bases at J, leaving 4 bases unmatched. CDR3 length: 13 amino acids. The CDR3 spells CASSSPRGTEAFF. CDR3 in DNA: TGTGCCAGCAGTTCCCCCAGGGGGACTGAAGCTTTCTTT.